Listed below are T cell receptor beta chains from one sample, sequenced in a study of chemoradiotherapy in HPV16-positive cancers. Measured with immunoSEQ multiplex PCR; TCRdb has only the in-frame clones, and not every one. This sample has about 8,900 clones, with roughly 77% found just once. The specimen was collected from a patient who underwent chemoradiotherapy. These receptors originate from a human donor with HPV-associated anogenital cancer. Both conserved end residues are part of each CDR3. D genes are given only for firm matches.

TRBV30 - CAWSPGTYEQYF
TRBV4-3 TRBD1 CASSLRTGINTGELFF
TRBV27 TRBD2 CASRTLGAGGPYEQYF
TRBV7-9 - CASSGERLYGYTF
TRBV2 TRBD1 CASSHIRDRAFGNTEAFF
TRBV10-3 - CAIMGQGEQYF
TRBV7-9 - CASSPWTGTENGYTF
TRBV10-3 - CAIRTTNTEAFF
TRBV9 - CASSVDMGYYGYTF
TRBV6-1 - CASSEYMGTPYEQYF
TRBV5-1 TRBD1 CASSGWTGGTDTQYF
TRBV5-1 - CASSLVPTDYGYTF
TRBV10-3 TRBD1 CATTGALNTEAFF
TRBV6-1 - CASSRAPNYGYTF
TRBV5-4 TRBD2 CASSPGLAGGLRTGELFF
TRBV11-3 - CASSPRGPLTTNEKLFF
TRBV10-3 - CAISERKTGTRRNQPQHF
TRBV9 - CASSSTDTQYF
TRBV6-1 - CASSAYGGYTF
TRBV6-1 - CASRESGTPSEKLFF
TRBV4-2 TRBD2 CASSLLAGEETQYF
TRBV27 TRBD1 CASSLDRGYGYTF
TRBV30 - CAWGDSSTEAFF
TRBV10-1 TRBD1 CASSESMDREGLETQYF
TRBV30 - CAWSVGTEAFF
TRBV11-1 TRBD2 CASSLWLAGGNQETQYF
TRBV6-5 - CASSYSNTEGGEKLFF
TRBV7-8 - CASSLTPGRDTEAFF
TRBV7-9 - CASSSVMDWGEKLFF
TRBV6-5 - CASSYVANYGYTF
TRBV4-1 - CASSQGAGIYGYTF
TRBV27 TRBD1 CASSLSGTGSFLAYEQYF
TRBV7-2 TRBD2 CASSLGLAGTGELFF
TRBV11-3 - CASSLDGLKGETQYF
TRBV2 TRBD1 CASSGAGGLTEAFF
TRBV6-1 - CASSEMDISNQPQHF
TRBV5-1 - CASSFGGAGRETQYF
TRBV5-4 TRBD1 CASSLYVGGGRYNSPLHF
TRBV4-1 - CASSQEDGNSYEQYF
TRBV9 TRBD1 CASSVDLRTGYGYTF
TRBV6-1 - CASSDLGNTIYF
TRBV11-1 TRBD2 CASSSSGALLSYEQYF
TRBV21-1 - CASSKAETGVGNTIYF
TRBV28 - CASSGFNYGYTF
TRBV30 - CAWSAHSYDEKLFF
TRBV9 - CASSVEVAGTNEKLFF
TRBV7-2 TRBD1 CASSPGTGGGYEQYF
TRBV4-2 - CASSQDKAGFNEQFF
TRBV2 - CASRLEGHTGELFF
TRBV28 TRBD1 CASRTGAEAFF
TRBV29-1 - CSVEMGEQGPYRSYNEQFF
TRBV11-2 - CASSLGWGSYEQYF
TRBV7-2 - CASSLNHGGVGETQYF
TRBV6-5 TRBD1 CASRRTGDYGYTF
TRBV10-2 - CASSEGESAPLHF
TRBV30 - CAWSTTLIGYTF